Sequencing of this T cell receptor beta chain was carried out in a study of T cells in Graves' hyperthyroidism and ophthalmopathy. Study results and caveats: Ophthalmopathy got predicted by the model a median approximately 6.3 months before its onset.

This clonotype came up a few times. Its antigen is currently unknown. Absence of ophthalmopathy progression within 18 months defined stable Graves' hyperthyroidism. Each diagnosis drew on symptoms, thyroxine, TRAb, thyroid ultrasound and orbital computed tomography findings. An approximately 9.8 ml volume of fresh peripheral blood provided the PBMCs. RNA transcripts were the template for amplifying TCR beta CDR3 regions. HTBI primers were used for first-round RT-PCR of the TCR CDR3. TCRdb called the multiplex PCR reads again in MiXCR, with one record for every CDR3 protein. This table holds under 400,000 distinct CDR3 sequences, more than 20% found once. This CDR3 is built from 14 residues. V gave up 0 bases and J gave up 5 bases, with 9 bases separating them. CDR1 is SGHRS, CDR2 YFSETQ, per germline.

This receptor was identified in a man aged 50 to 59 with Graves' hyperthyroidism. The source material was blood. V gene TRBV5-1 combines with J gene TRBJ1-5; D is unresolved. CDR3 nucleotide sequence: TGCGCCAGCAGCTTGGGGGGAGTATATCAGCCCCAGCATTTT. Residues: CASSLGGVYQPQHF.